The 16 T cell receptor beta chains reported below all come from one sample, sequenced in a study of blood T cell repertoires in COVID-19. TCRdb's copy holds only in-frame clones and misses some; the assay was immunoSEQ multiplex PCR. The sample carries some 130,000 clones, more than 85% recorded once. Specimen: peripheral blood. The receptors stem from a man between 60 and 70 years old with active or convalescent COVID-19.

This sequence joins TRBV4-2 and TRBJ2-3; TRBD2 aligns across 8 bases. The CDR3 loop spans 16 amino acids. J was trimmed by 4 bases and V by 5 bases; bases with no gene match: 11. Per germline, CDR1 LGHNA and CDR2 YNFKEQ. The CDR3 nucleotides are TGTGCCAGCAGCTTCCTCGGGGGGGACCCCTCAGATACGCAGTATTTT. Amino acids: CASSFLGGDPSDTQYF.

The rearrangement uses TRBV11-3 and TRBJ2-6; no definite D call. There are 13 residues in the CDR3. Germline lookup yields CDR1 SGHNT and CDR2 YENEEA. Trimming removed 4 bases from V and 2 bases from J, with 3 bases in between. CDR3 amino acids: CASSSAGANVLTF. CDR3 coding DNA: TGTGCCAGCAGCTCAGCTGGGGCCAACGTCCTGACTTTC.

The V gene is TRBV21-1, the J gene TRBJ2-3; no DNA check was done on the table's D call, TRBD1. TRBV21-1 is flagged as a pseudogene. This CDR3 has 14 amino acids. CDR3 loop: CASSPGQGTDTQYF. CDR3 sequence (DNA): TGTGCCAGCTCTCCGGGACAGGGGACAGATACGCAGTATTTT.

The count of this clone is one. The chain couples TRBV6-2 or TRBV6-3 to TRBJ1-1; D gene uncertain. The V gene's germline CDR1 is MNHEY and CDR2 SVGEGT. Trimming pared 6 bases from V and 0 bases from J, leaving 11 bases between. The CDR3 extends over 14 amino acids. The CDR3 sequence: CASSPVGLNTEAFF. The CDR3 nucleotides read TGTGCCAGCAGCCCCGTTGGGCTGAACACTGAAGCTTTCTTT.

The count of this clone is one. The J gene is TRBJ2-3, the V gene TRBV4-3, with 7 bases that match TRBD1. The CDR3 is 18 residues long. Unmatched junction bases numbered 10, after V lost 0 bases and J lost 1 base. CDR1 and CDR2 from the germline V gene are LGHNA and YSLEER. The CDR3 sequence: CASSQDLVRGSGTDTQYF. The CDR3 DNA reads as TGCGCCAGCAGCCAAGATCTAGTCAGGGGGTCGGGCACAGATACGCAGTATTTT.

The genes are TRBV28 and TRBJ1-1; TRBD1 is a possible D gene (5 bases). The V gene lost 3 bases and the J gene lost 5 bases, with 7 bases spanning the gap. The CDR3 is 12 residues long. Germline V gene data show CDR1 as MDHEN and CDR2 as SYDVKM. The CDR3 spells CASSFSGTEAFF. CDR3 coding DNA: TGTGCCAGCAGTTTTTCAGGGACTGAAGCTTTCTTT.

The chain employs TRBV19 and TRBJ1-1, with D uncertain. Per the germline V gene, CDR1 is LNHDA and CDR2 is SQIVND (reference sequence). Trimming removed 3 bases from V and 8 bases from J, with 13 bases in between. CDR3 size: 13 residues. The CDR3 DNA sequence: TGTGCCAGTAGTATCGATGGCAGGTGGGAAGCTTTCTTT. This translates into CASSIDGRWEAFF.

The chain uses TRBV28 and TRBJ1-2; 8 nucleotides line up with TRBD1. The CDR3 has 14 amino acids. V shed 5 bases, J shed 6 bases, and the junction held 8 bases outside the gene matches. Germline V lookup: CDR1 MDHEN, CDR2 SYDVKM. CDR3 sequence (DNA): TGTGCCAGCAGTCCTAGGGACAGGTATAATGGCTACACCTTC. Protein sequence: CASSPRDRYNGYTF.

The chain couples TRBV7-3 to TRBJ2-2; 9 positions match TRBD2. After removal of 5 bases from V and 4 bases from J, the junction contained 8 bases not matched to a gene. Germline loops: CDR1 SGHTA, CDR2 FQGTGA. This CDR3 region has 16 residues. The CDR3 region has the DNA TGTGCCAGCAGCACGGTAGCGGGAGTAGCCACCGGGGAGCTGTTTTTT. Amino acid sequence: CASSTVAGVATGELFF.

This clone was seen a single time. The chain joins TRBV6-5 to TRBJ2-2, with 12 nucleotides matching TRBD2. V gave up 8 bases and J gave up 4 bases; unmatched junction bases: 5. Germline V CDR1 and CDR2: MNHEY, SVGAGI. The CDR3 has 15 amino acids. The CDR3 nucleotides read TGTGCCAGCTCACTAGCGGGAGGTGGCACCGGGGAGCTGTTTTTT. Amino acids: CASSLAGGGTGELFF.

The V and J genes are TRBV18 and TRBJ1-1; TRBD1 might be the D (6 bases). Germline loops: CDR1 KGHSH, CDR2 LQKENI. Trimming took off 7 bases at V and 2 bases at J, with 14 bases between the two ends. The CDR3 spans 14 residues. The CDR3 sequence is CASLVQQGNTEAFF. CDR3 bases: TGTGCCAGCTTAGTCCAACAGGGTAACACTGAAGCTTTCTTT.

V and J are TRBV7-2 and TRBJ1-3; TRBD1 matches 9 bases. CDR3 length: 12 amino acids. Germline assignment: CDR1 SGHTA and CDR2 FQGNSA. The V and J ends lost 10 bases and 6 bases, in that order; junction bases with no gene match: 4. The CDR3 nucleotides are TGTGCCAACGGACAGGGGCCAAACACCATATATTTT. Protein: CANGQGPNTIYF.

The chain recombines TRBV20-1 with TRBJ1-5; D is unresolved. CDR1 is DFQATT and CDR2 is SNEGSKA in the germline V gene (reference sequence). Trimming stripped 4 bases from V and 7 bases from J, with 11 bases between. The CDR3 contains 12 residues. Here the CDR3 DNA reads TGCAGTGCTACTGAGCGGGGACAGCCCCAGCATTTT. Translated: CSATERGQPQHF.

The gene calls are TRBV24-1 and TRBJ1-2; 8 bases map to TRBD1. Germline V gene data show CDR1 as KGHDR and CDR2 as SFDVKD. V was clipped by 4 bases and J by 4 bases; unmatched bases: 7. The CDR3 runs to 15 residues. CDR3: CATSESPGGGYGYTF. The CDR3 region has the DNA TGTGCCACCAGTGAATCCCCAGGGGGCGGCTATGGCTACACCTTC.

The chain couples TRBV6-6 to TRBJ1-5, with a tentative D call TRBD1 (5 bases). Trimming stripped 4 bases from V and 6 bases from J, with 13 bases between. Germline V gene lookup returns CDR1 MNHNY and CDR2 SVGAGI (reference sequence). This CDR3 has 14 amino acids. CDR3 residues: CASSSSQGRQPQHF. The DNA for the CDR3 is TGTGCCAGCAGTTCCTCCCAGGGCCGTCAGCCCCAGCATTTT.

The rearrangement uses TRBV7-8 and TRBJ2-1; D might be TRBD2 (6 bases). The CDR3 sequence is 17 residues long. The germline gives CDR1 SGHVS, CDR2 FQNEAQ. V was cut by 1 base and J by 0 bases, with 13 bases left in between. The chain's CDR3 is CASSLVTGDSSYNEQFF. The CDR3, as DNA: TGTGCCAGCAGCTTAGTGACGGGAGATAGCTCCTACAATGAGCAGTTCTTC.